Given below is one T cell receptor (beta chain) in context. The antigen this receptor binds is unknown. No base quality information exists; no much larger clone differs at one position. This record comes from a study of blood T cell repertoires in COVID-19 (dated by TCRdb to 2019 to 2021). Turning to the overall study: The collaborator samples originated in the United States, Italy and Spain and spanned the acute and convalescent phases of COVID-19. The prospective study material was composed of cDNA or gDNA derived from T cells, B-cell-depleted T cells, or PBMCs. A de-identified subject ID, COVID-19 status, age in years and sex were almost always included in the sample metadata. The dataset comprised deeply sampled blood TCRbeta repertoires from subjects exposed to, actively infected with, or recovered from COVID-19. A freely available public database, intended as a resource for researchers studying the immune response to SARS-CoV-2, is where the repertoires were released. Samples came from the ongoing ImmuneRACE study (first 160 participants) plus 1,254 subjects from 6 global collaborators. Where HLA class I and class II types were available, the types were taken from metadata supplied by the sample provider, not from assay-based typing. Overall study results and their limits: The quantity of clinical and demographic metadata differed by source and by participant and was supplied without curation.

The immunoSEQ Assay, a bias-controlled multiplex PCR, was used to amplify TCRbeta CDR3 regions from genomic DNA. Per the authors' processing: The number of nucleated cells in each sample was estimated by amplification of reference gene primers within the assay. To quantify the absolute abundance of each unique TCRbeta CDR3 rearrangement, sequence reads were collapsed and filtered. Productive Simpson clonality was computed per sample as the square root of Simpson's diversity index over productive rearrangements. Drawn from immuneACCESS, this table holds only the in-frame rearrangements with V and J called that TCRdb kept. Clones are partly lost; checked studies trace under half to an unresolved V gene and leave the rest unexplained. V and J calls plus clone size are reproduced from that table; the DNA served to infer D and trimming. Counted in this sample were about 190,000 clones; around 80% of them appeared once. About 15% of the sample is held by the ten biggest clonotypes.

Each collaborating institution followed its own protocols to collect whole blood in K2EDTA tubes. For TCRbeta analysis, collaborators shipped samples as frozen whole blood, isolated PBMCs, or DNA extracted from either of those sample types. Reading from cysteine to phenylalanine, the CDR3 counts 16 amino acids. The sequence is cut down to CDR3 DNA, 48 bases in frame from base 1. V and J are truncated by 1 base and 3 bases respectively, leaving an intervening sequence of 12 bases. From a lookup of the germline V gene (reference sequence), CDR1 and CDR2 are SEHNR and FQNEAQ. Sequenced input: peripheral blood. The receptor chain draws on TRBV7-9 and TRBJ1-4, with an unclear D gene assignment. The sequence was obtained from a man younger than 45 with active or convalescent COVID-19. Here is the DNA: TGTGCCAGCAGCTTAGTCGAGGGTTCGGCTAATGAAAAACTGTTTTTT. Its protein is CASSLVEGSANEKLFF.